Below, 28 T cell receptor beta chains from the same sample are listed, as sequenced in a study of T cells in narcolepsy. Generated by immunoSEQ multiplex PCR, the TCRdb table keeps only in-frame clones and is missing some. The sample has about 33,000 clones, 90% seen once. Sample: CD45RA- memory CD4+ T cells from PBMCs. These receptors were obtained from a human donor with narcolepsy.

V usage is TRBV4-1 and J usage is TRBJ2-5; D possibly corresponds to TRBD1 (6 bases). Trimming took off 4 bases at V and 4 bases at J, with 16 bases between the two ends. Per the germline V gene, CDR1 is MGHRA and CDR2 is YSYEKL. The CDR3 is made up of 15 amino acids. CDR3 region: CASSLGAARGETQYF. The CDR3 bases are TGCGCCAGCAGCCTGGGGGCTGCACGGGGAGAGACCCAGTACTTC.

This clone was counted a few times. Other DNA sequences of this sample code for an identical CDR3. The rearrangement links TRBV28 to TRBJ1-5, with D unresolved. Per germline, CDR1 MDHEN and CDR2 SYDVKM. The CDR3 is 14 residues long. V was cut by 3 bases and J by 0 bases, with 6 bases left in between. The DNA of the CDR3 is TGTGCCAGCAGTTTTCAGTCTAGCAATCAGCCCCAGCATTTT. Amino acids: CASSFQSSNQPQHF.

V and J are TRBV5-6 and TRBJ1-2; TRBD1 matches 7 bases. The CDR3 is 13 residues long. Germline-derived CDR1 and CDR2 are SGHDT and YYEEEE. V shed 7 bases, J shed 8 bases, and the junction held 11 bases outside the gene matches. CDR3 in DNA: TGTGCCAGCCTAACCGACAGGGCGGGAGGCTACACCTTC. This sequence encodes CASLTDRAGGYTF.

This chain links TRBV28 with TRBJ2-3, with 7 bases that match TRBD2. The V gene's germline CDR1 is MDHEN and CDR2 SYDVKM. CDR3 length: 15 residues. Trimming cost V 1 base and J 1 base; bases outside gene matches: 2. CDR3 region: CASSLSAGGTDTQYF. The CDR3 bases are TGTGCCAGCAGTTTATCGGCGGGGGGCACAGATACGCAGTATTTT. Filled out from reference TRBV28 and TRBJ2-3, the complete variable domain reads DVKVTQSSRYLVKRTGEKVFLECVQDMDHENMFWYRQDPGLGLRLIYFSYDVKMKEKGDIPEGYSVSREKKERFSLILESASTNQTSMYLCASSLSAGGTDTQYFGPGTRLTVL.

This clone was recorded a few times. V and J are TRBV6-1 and TRBJ1-2; TRBD1 might be the D (6 bases). CDR1 and CDR2 (germline): MNHNS, SASEGT. V gave up 7 bases and J gave up 7 bases, with 22 bases separating them. The CDR3 totals 15 residues. Here the CDR3 reads CASNFNTRTAGGYTF. DNA for the CDR3: TGTGCCAGCAATTTCAATACACGGACAGCGGGTGGCTACACCTTC.

The chain combines TRBV19 with TRBJ1-4; D not certain. Trimming shortened V by 8 bases and J by 8 bases, and 21 bases separated the two germline ends. CDR1 LNHDA and CDR2 SQIVND come from the germline V gene (reference sequence). CDR3 size: 15 residues. DNA of the CDR3: TGTGCCAGTCATAACCGCCGGGGTAGTGGAGAAAAACTGTTTTTT. It translates to CASHNRRGSGEKLFF. Combining the CDR3 with reference TRBV19 and TRBJ1-4 gives the whole variable domain DGGITQSPKYLFRKEGQNVTLSCEQNLNHDAMYWYRQDPGQGLRLIYYSQIVNDFQKGDIAEGYSVSREKKESFPLTVTSAQKNPTAFYLCASHNRRGSGEKLFFGSGTQLSVL.

J is TRBJ2-3 and V is TRBV4-2, with TRBD2 matching over 15 bases. This CDR3 contains 16 residues. V was clipped by 1 base and J by 4 bases; unmatched bases: 0. Germline lookup yields CDR1 LGHNA and CDR2 YNFKEQ. In DNA, the CDR3 is TGTGCCAGCAGCCAAGGGACTAGCGGGGGGGCAGATACGCAGTATTTT. Translating gives CASSQGTSGGADTQYF.

The CDR3 DNA reads TGTGCCAGCAGCCCCATCGGACTAGCGGGTTACAATGAGCAGTTCTTC. Amino acid sequence: CASSPIGLAGYNEQFF. The V call is TRBV7-3, the J call TRBJ2-1; TRBD2 aligns across 11 bases. Germline trimming cut 5 bases from V and 4 bases from J; bases unmatched to any gene: 7. Germline V gene sequence: CDR1 SGHTA, CDR2 FQGTGA. This CDR3 has 16 amino acids.

The chain recombines TRBV15 with TRBJ1-5; 7 nucleotides agree with TRBD1. J was trimmed by 3 bases and V by 6 bases; bases with no gene match: 5. The CDR3 covers 14 residues. CDR1 is LNHNV and CDR2 is YYDKDF in the germline V gene (reference sequence). The CDR3: CATSKTGANQPQHF. DNA for the CDR3: TGTGCCACCAGTAAAACAGGGGCCAATCAGCCCCAGCATTTT.

This chain connects TRBV30 to TRBJ1-2; D gene unclear. V was clipped by 3 bases and J by 4 bases, with 6 bases between them. This CDR3 region has 11 residues. In germline, CDR1 is GTSNPN, CDR2 SVGIG (reference sequence). CDR3 coding DNA: TGTGCCTGGAGCCTAGTCTATGGCTACACCTTC. Translation: CAWSLVYGYTF.

The chain employs TRBV27 and TRBJ2-5; TRBD2 agrees at 10 bases. The length of the CDR3 is 14 residues. Germline V lookup: CDR1 MNHEY, CDR2 SMNVEV (reference sequence). Trimming took 8 bases from V and 6 from J; bases not matched to a gene: 9. CDR3 sequence reads: CASWEAGGFQTQYF. CDR3 DNA: TGTGCCAGCTGGGAAGCGGGAGGGTTTCAGACCCAGTACTTC.

V gene TRBV14 combines with J gene TRBJ2-7, with 10 nucleotides matching TRBD1. Germline-derived CDR1 and CDR2 are SGHDN and FVKESK. The CDR3 spans 14 residues. V dropped 4 bases and J dropped 5; count of bases not matched to a gene: 5. The DNA of the CDR3 is TGTGCCAGCAGCCCGAGACAGGGGGCCCACGAGCAGTACTTC. Translation: CASSPRQGAHEQYF.

The rearrangement joins TRBV2 to TRBJ1-2; unclear D gene. Trimming removed 7 bases at V and 4 bases at J, with 22 bases between. This CDR3 is built from 16 residues. The germline V gene encodes CDR1 SNHLY and CDR2 FYNNEI. The CDR3 nucleotides are TGTGCCAGCATTGGGGTTCTGTTGTTAGGCATCTATGGCTACACCTTC. It translates to CASIGVLLLGIYGYTF. The entire variable domain, with the rest obtained from reference TRBV2 and TRBJ1-2, is as follows: EPEVTQTPSHQVTQMGQEVILRCVPISNHLYFYWYRQILGQKVEFLVSFYNNEISEKSEIFDDQFSVERPDGSNFTLKIRSTKLEDSAMYFCASIGVLLLGIYGYTFGSGTRLTVV.

V usage is TRBV28 and J usage is TRBJ2-1; 9 positions match TRBD1. The CDR3 runs 14 residues. The germline gives CDR1 MDHEN, CDR2 SYDVKM. Trimming removed 11 bases from V and 4 bases from J; junction bases left unmatched: 9. The CDR3 region has the DNA TGTGCCGCTAAAAGGGGACAGGGTTACAATGAGCAGTTCTTC. It codes for CAAKRGQGYNEQFF.

V usage is TRBV28 and J usage is TRBJ1-4; 9 positions agree with TRBD1. Germline loops: CDR1 MDHEN, CDR2 SYDVKM. The V and J ends lost 5 bases and 10 bases, in that order; junction bases with no gene match: 11. The CDR3 is 15 amino acids. Here the CDR3 reads CASSQTGTGKGKLFF. The DNA of the CDR3 is TGTGCCAGCAGTCAAACCGGGACAGGGAAGGGAAAACTGTTTTTT.

For the CDR3, the DNA is TGTGCCAGCAGCTTAACCGGGACAGGCACCGGGGAGCTGTTTTTT. This translates into CASSLTGTGTGELFF. J is TRBJ2-2 and V is TRBV9; TRBD1 agrees at 8 bases. V gave up 4 bases and J gave up 4 bases; unmatched junction bases: 6. This CDR3 contains 15 residues. Germline loops: CDR1 SGDLS, CDR2 YYNGEE.

This rearrangement joins TRBV5-4 to TRBJ1-1; perhaps TRBD1 as D (5 bases). The germline V and J ends were trimmed by 4 bases and 2 bases, with 15 bases remaining between them. Germline loops: CDR1 SGHNT, CDR2 YYREEE (reference sequence). The CDR3 has 15 amino acids. The CDR3 here is CASSTGGGKNTEAFF. DNA for the CDR3: TGTGCCAGCAGCACCGGTGGGGGTAAAAACACTGAAGCTTTCTTT. Drawing the rest from reference TRBV5-4 and TRBJ1-1, the complete variable domain is ETGVTQSPTHLIKTRGQQVTLRCSSQSGHNTVSWYQQALGQGPQFIFQYYREEENGRGNFPPRFSGLQFPNYSSELNVNALELDDSALYLCASSTGGGKNTEAFFGQGTRLTVV.

The CDR3 nucleotides read TGCGCCAGCAGCACGGACAGGGGGCTCTACGAGCAGTACTTC. As protein: CASSTDRGLYEQYF. The J gene is TRBJ2-7, the V gene TRBV5-1; 11 nucleotides agree with TRBD1. The CDR3 spans 14 residues. Germline V gene sequence: CDR1 SGHRS, CDR2 YFSETQ. V trimming: 4 bases; J trimming: 3 bases; junction bases outside the gene matches: 3.

The V gene is TRBV6-5, the J gene TRBJ1-1; tentative D call: TRBD1 (6 bases). CDR3 length: 13 residues. V was trimmed by 6 bases and J by 1 base, leaving 9 bases between them. Germline lookup yields CDR1 MNHEY and CDR2 SVGAGI. CDR3 loop: CASRGHQNTEAFF. CDR3 bases: TGTGCCAGCAGGGGACACCAGAACACTGAAGCTTTCTTT.

This clone has a single count. This chain joins TRBV28 and TRBJ2-2; 11 nucleotides align to TRBD2. J gave up 1 base and V 7 bases, and 11 bases lay outside the gene matches. Germline V gene data show CDR1 as MDHEN and CDR2 as SYDVKM. The length of the CDR3 is 18 residues. The CDR3 bases are TGTGCCAGCAACTTAGGCCTTCTAGCGGGAGGGAACACCGGGGAGCTGTTTTTT. It yields the protein CASNLGLLAGGNTGELFF.

The gene calls are TRBV7-9 and TRBJ2-1; the match to TRBD2 covers 10 bases. CDR1 is SEHNR and CDR2 is FQNEAQ in the germline V gene (reference sequence). After removal of 5 bases from V and 7 bases from J, the junction contained 8 bases not matched to a gene. The CDR3 sequence is 15 residues long. The CDR3 DNA sequence: TGTGCCAGCAGCCCACTAGCGGGACTTATGAATGAGCAGTTCTTC. It specifies CASSPLAGLMNEQFF.

A few counts support this clone. The chain couples TRBV28 to TRBJ2-1; 14 nucleotides agree with TRBD2. This CDR3 is 21 amino acids long. With 5 bases clipped from V and 0 bases from J, the junction kept 15 bases outside the gene matches. Per germline, CDR1 MDHEN and CDR2 SYDVKM. The CDR3 bases are TGTGCCAGCAGTACTAGATCCTGGACTAGCGGGGGGACCAGCTCCTACAATGAGCAGTTCTTC. Translation gives CASSTRSWTSGGTSSYNEQFF.

This clone appeared once. The chain couples TRBV5-6 to TRBJ2-2; D is unresolved. Germline values: CDR1 SGHDT, CDR2 YYEEEE. The germline V and J ends were trimmed by 4 bases and 5 bases, with 15 bases remaining between them. The CDR3 is made up of 15 amino acids. CDR3 protein: CASSLPGSATGELFF. DNA for the CDR3: TGTGCCAGCAGCCTCCCGGGCAGTGCTACCGGGGAGCTGTTTTTT.

CDR3 DNA sequence: TGTGCCAGCAGCTTAGATTGGAATCAGCCCCAGCATTTT. Amino acids: CASSLDWNQPQHF. The J gene is TRBJ1-5, the V gene TRBV11-2; unclear D gene. Per the germline V gene, CDR1 is SGHAT and CDR2 is FQNNGV. CDR3 length: 13 residues. Trimming cost V 0 bases and J 4 bases, with 4 bases left between them.

V usage is TRBV7-2 and J usage is TRBJ1-1; D perhaps matches TRBD1 (5 bases). This CDR3 has 14 residues. Looked up from germline, CDR1 is SGHTA and CDR2 is FQGNSA. V was trimmed by 2 bases and J by 5 bases, leaving 12 bases between them. CDR3 in amino acids: CASSLNRGLTEAFF. CDR3 coding DNA: TGTGCCAGCAGCTTAAATCGGGGACTTACTGAAGCTTTCTTT.

To note about this clone: Other DNA sequences of this sample code for an identical CDR3. This chain connects TRBV5-1 to TRBJ2-7, with D tentatively TRBD1 (6 bases). The CDR3 contains 12 residues. Deletions cut 3 bases from V and 3 bases from J, with 7 bases between. CDR1 SGHRS and CDR2 YFSETQ come from the germline V gene. CDR3 residues: CASSSDSYEQYF. CDR3 in DNA: TGCGCCAGCAGCTCGGACAGCTACGAGCAGTACTTC. The whole variable domain, remainder taken from reference TRBV5-1 and TRBJ2-7, is KAGVTQTPRYLIKTRGQQVTLSCSPISGHRSVSWYQQTPGQGLQFLFEYFSETQRNKGNFPGRFSGRQFSNSRSEMNVSTLELGDSALYLCASSSDSYEQYFGPGTRLTVT.

V and J are TRBV2 and TRBJ1-1, with D tentatively TRBD1 (5 bases). Germline CDR1 SNHLY, CDR2 FYNNEI. The CDR3 totals 13 residues. V was shortened by 5 bases and J by 4 bases, with 11 bases between the two germline ends. The CDR3 DNA follows: TGTGCCAGCAGTATGACAGTGGGCACTGAAGCTTTCTTT. It encodes CASSMTVGTEAFF.

The chain recombines TRBV29-1 with TRBJ2-1, with 9 bases matching TRBD2. The V segment lost 6 bases and the J segment 3 bases; nucleotides outside the gene matches: 9. The CDR3 contains 15 residues. Germline loops: CDR1 SQVTM, CDR2 ANQGSEA. In nucleotides, the CDR3 is TGCAGCGTGCCCCCGACTAGCGGATACTACAATGAGCAGTTCTTC. Residues: CSVPPTSGYYNEQFF.